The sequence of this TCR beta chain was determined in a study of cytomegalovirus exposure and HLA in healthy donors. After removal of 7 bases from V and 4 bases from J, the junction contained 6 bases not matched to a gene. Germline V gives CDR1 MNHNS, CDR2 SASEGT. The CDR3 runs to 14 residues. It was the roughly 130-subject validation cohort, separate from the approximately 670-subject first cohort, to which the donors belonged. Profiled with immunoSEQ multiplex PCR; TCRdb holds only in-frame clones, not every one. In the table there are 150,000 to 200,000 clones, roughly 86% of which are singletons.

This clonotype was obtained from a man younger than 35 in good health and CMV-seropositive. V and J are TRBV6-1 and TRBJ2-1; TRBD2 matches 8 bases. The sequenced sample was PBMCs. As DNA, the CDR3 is TGTGCCAGCATGGGACTAGGTAATTACAATGAGCAGTTCTTC. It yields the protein CASMGLGNYNEQFF.